This TCR beta chain appears in the sequencing data of a study of OX40 agonist ivuxolimab in advanced cancers. Across the study: The dose-escalation group included hepatocellular carcinoma, melanoma, renal cell carcinoma and head and neck cancer. Of the patients, three showed partial responses, one with hepatocellular carcinoma and two with cutaneous melanoma.

V dropped 2 bases and J dropped 7 bases, with 9 bases sitting between them. CDR3 length: 13 amino acids. Per germline, CDR1 SEHNR and CDR2 FQNEAQ (reference sequence). Blood sampling took place at baseline, cycle 4 day 1, and cycle 7 day 1. Sequencing was performed with immunoSEQ multiplex PCR; in TCRdb, only in-frame clones are kept and a portion is missing. The table has 65,000 to 100,000 clones, 75% to 95% seen once. The sequencing here drew on CD4+ or CD8+ T cells sorted from blood, taken in a trial of the OX40 agonist ivuxolimab. The V gene is TRBV7-9, the J gene TRBJ1-5, with D maybe TRBD1 (6 bases). The TCR sequence derives from an adult with an advanced solid tumor such as melanoma, head and neck, liver or kidney cancer. CDR3 DNA: TGTGCCAGCAGCTTAAACAGGGACCAGCCCCAGCATTTT. Its protein product is CASSLNRDQPQHF.